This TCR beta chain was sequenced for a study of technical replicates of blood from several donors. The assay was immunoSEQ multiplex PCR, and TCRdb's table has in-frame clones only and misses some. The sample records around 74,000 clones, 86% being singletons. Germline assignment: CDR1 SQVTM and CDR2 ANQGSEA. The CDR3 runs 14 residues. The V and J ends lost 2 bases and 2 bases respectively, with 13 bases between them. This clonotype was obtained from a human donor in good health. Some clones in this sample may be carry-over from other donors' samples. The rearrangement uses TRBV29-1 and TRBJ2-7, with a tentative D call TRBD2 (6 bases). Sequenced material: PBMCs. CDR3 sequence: CSVETGESTYEQYF. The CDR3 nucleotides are TGCAGCGTTGAAACGGGGGAGAGCACCTACGAGCAGTACTTC.